This T cell receptor beta chain was documented in a study of Ad26.COV2.S vaccination and SARS-CoV-2 variants. Looked up from germline, CDR1 is SGHDT and CDR2 is YYEEEE. The trim removed 2 bases at V and 0 bases at J, leaving 3 bases unmatched. CDR3 length: 15 amino acids. TCRdb keeps only in-frame clones here, not all; method: immunoSEQ multiplex PCR. The table shows some 340,000 clones, with just over 85% occurring only once. Notes on this clone: Antigen unknown.

Study-level findings and limits: Responses of T cells in total may have been underestimated by the TCR breadth and depth analyses. Vaccinated individuals (as opposed to placebo recipients) had higher spike-specific TCR breadth. Vaccinees reportedly had broad spike-specific CD8+ and CD4+ T cell responses.

The treatment was: roughly 18 received Ad26.COV2.S at low or high dose, single or two shots; roughly 5 received placebo; per-sample allocation not given. Collection of the samples took place on day 63 after the first injection of vaccine or placebo. This TCR derives from a person between 18 and 65 years old who received the Ad26.COV2.S COVID-19 vaccine or a placebo. The sequencing used peripheral blood, collected in a trial of Ad26.COV2.S vaccine versus placebo. V gene TRBV5-6 combines with J gene TRBJ1-2, with 8 bases that match TRBD1. In DNA, the CDR3 is TGTGCCAGCAGCTTCACAGGGGGTCCTAACTATGGCTACACCTTC. Its translation: CASSFTGGPNYGYTF.